Listed below are T cell receptor beta chains from one sample, sequenced in a study of blood T cell repertoires in COVID-19. The data were produced by immunoSEQ multiplex PCR, yet TCRdb's version contains in-frame clones alone and is incomplete. The sample consists of under 250,000 clones, approximately 83% of them appearing once. The material sequenced was peripheral blood. These receptors all come from a man aged 50 or older with active or convalescent COVID-19. Both conserved end residues are part of each CDR3.

V gene	J gene	CDR3 protein
TRBV19	TRBJ1-1	CASSIGAGWGTEAFF
TRBV5-1	TRBJ1-4	CASSLQSGDEKLFF
TRBV19	TRBJ1-4	CASSAGEKLFF
TRBV5-1	TRBJ2-4	CASSLGSSTLAKNIQYF
TRBV4-2	TRBJ2-3	CASSLSGGGTDTQYF
TRBV6-5	TRBJ1-1	CASSKQGSGEAFF
TRBV7-9	TRBJ1-1	CASSLEGQLNTEAFF
TRBV30	TRBJ1-2	CAWSPGANYGYTF
TRBV7-2	TRBJ1-3	CASSLVGVTSGNTIYF
TRBV5-6	TRBJ1-2	CASSLQGQGSYGYTF
TRBV30	TRBJ1-2	CAWSVNRYYGYTF
TRBV5-1	TRBJ2-2	CASSLGTGTHNTGELFF
TRBV6-5	TRBJ1-2	CASSSGEVEGYTF
TRBV4-2	TRBJ2-7	CASSQEEGGPLGEQYF
TRBV5-4	TRBJ2-1	CASSDPTMGPSGYNEQFF
TRBV30	TRBJ2-7	CAWRGQGHSYEQYF